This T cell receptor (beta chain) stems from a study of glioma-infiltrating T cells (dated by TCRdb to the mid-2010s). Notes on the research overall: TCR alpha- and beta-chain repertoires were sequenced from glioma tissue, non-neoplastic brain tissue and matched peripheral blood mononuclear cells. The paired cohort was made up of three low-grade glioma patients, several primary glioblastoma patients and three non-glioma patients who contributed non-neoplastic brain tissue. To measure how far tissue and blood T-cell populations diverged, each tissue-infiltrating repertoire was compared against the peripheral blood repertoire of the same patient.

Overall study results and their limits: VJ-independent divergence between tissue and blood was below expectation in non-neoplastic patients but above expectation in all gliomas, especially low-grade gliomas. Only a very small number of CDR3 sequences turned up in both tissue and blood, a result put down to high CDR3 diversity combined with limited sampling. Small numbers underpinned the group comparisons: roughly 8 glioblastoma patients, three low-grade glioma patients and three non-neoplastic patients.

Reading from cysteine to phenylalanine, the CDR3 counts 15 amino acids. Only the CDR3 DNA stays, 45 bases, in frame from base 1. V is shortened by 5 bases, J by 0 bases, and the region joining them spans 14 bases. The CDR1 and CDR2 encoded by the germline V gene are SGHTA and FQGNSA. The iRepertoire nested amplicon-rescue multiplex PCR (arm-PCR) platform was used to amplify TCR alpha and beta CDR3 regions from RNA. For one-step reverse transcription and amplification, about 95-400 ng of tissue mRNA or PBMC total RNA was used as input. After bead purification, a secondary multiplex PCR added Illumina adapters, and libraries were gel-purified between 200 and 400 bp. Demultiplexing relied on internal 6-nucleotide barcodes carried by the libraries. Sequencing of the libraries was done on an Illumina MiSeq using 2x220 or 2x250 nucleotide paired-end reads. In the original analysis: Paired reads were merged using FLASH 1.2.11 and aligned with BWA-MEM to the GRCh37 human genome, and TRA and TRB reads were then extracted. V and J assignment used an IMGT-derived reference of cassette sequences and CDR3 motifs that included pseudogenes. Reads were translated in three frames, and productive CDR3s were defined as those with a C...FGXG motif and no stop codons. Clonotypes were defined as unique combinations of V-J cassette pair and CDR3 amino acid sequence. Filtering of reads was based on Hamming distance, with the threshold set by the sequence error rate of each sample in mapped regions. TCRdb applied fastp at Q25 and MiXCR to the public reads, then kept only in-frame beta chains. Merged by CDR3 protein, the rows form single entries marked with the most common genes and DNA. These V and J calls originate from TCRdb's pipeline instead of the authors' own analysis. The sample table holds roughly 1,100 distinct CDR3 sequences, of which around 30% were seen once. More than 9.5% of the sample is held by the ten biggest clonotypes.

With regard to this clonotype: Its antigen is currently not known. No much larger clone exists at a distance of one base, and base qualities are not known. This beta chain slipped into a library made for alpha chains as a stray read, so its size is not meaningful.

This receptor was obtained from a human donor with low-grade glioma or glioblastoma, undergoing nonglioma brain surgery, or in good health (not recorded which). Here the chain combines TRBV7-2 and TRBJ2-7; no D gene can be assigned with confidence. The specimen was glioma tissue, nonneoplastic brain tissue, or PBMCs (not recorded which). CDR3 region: CASSHYAELSYEQYF. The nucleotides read TGTGCCAGCAGCCACTACGCGGAGCTCTCCTACGAGCAGTACTTC.